This T cell receptor beta chain was captured by sequencing in a study of radiation and T cells in renal cell carcinoma. Study outcomes and limitations: Baseline intratumoral clonotype presence is unknown without pretreatment biopsies.

Generated by immunoSEQ multiplex PCR, the TCRdb table keeps only in-frame clones and is missing some. This table has under 150,000 clones, approximately 78% appearing once. Time point reported: blood 2 weeks post-SBRT. The treatment is: 15 Gy SBRT to primary tumor, nephrectomy 4 weeks later. For this clone: What it binds is not known.

This CDR3 is 16 amino acids long. Unmatched junction bases numbered 6, after V lost 5 bases and J lost 3 bases. Germline V gene lookup returns CDR1 ENHRY and CDR2 SYGVKD. The sequence derives from a woman between 55 and 75 years old with renal cell carcinoma. The sequencing used blood, collected from a patient whose treatment included radiotherapy and nephrectomy. V gene TRBV10-3 combines with J gene TRBJ2-1; 11 bases line up with TRBD2. CDR3 region: CAISSPGTSGYNEQFF. CDR3 bases: TGTGCCATCAGTTCACCCGGGACTAGCGGCTACAATGAGCAGTTCTTC.